Here is one T cell receptor beta chain with its context. The record originates from a study of blood T cell repertoires in COVID-19. Study-level background: Sample material is recorded as cDNA or gDNA derived from T cells, B-cell-depleted T cells, or PBMCs.

Produced via immunoSEQ multiplex PCR; TCRdb's table is partial and in-frame only. The sample has about 180,000 clones; 85% to 95% are singletons. The material sequenced was peripheral blood. The sequence was obtained from a man aged 45-60 years with acute or convalescent COVID-19.

CDR3 bases: TGTGCCAGTAGTATCTTGTCGAGCGGGGGGGCCGGAGGCACAGATACGCAGTATTTT. Translating gives CASSILSSGGAGGTDTQYF. The chain has TRBV19 and TRBJ2-3, with TRBD2 identical over 10 bases. Germline lookup yields CDR1 LNHDA and CDR2 SQIVND (reference sequence). The V segment lost 3 bases and the J segment 1 base; nucleotides outside the gene matches: 13. The CDR3 runs to 19 residues.